This TCR beta chain was profiled in a study of blood T cell repertoires in COVID-19. In the study overall: Researchers got acute and convalescent COVID-19 samples from the United States, Italy and Spain.

Across about two dozen US areas, participants ranged in age from 18 to 89 years. The V gene's germline CDR1 is MNHEY and CDR2 SMNVEV (reference sequence). V was clipped by 3 bases and J by 9 bases, with 12 bases between them. The CDR3 totals 13 residues. Here immunoSEQ multiplex PCR was the method, and the copy in TCRdb shows in-frame clones only, minus some. The table shows some 230,000 clones, with around 80% occurring only once. The specimen sequenced was PBMCs or T cells enriched from blood (not recorded which). This rearrangement joins TRBV27 to TRBJ2-1; no firm D call. This TCR was sampled from a man aged 40-55 years who had recovered from COVID-19. In nucleotides, the CDR3 is TGTGCCAGCAGTTTTAGACTTACGGCTGAGCAGTTCTTC. Translation: CASSFRLTAEQFF.